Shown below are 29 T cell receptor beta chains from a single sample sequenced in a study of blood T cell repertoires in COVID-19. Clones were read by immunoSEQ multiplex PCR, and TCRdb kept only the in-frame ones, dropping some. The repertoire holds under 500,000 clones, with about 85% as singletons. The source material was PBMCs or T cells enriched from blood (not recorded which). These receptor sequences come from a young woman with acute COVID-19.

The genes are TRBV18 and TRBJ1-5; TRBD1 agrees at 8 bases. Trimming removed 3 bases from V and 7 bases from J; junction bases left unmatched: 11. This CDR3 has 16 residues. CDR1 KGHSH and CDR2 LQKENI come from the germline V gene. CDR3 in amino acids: CASSPSKTGVGQPQHF. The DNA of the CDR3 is TGTGCCAGCTCACCGTCAAAGACAGGGGTTGGGCAGCCCCAGCATTTT.

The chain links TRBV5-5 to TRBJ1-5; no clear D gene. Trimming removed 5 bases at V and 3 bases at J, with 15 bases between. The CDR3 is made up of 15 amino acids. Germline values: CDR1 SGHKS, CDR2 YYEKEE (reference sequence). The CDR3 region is CASRRAWQINQPQHF. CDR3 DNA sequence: TGTGCCAGCAGGCGAGCGTGGCAAATCAATCAGCCCCAGCATTTT.

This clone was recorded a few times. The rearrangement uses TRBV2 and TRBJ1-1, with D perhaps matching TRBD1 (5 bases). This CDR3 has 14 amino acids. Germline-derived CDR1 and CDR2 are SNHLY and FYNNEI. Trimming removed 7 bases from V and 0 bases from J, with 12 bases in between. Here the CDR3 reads CASTGLPMNTEAFF. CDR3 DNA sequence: TGTGCCAGCACAGGGCTCCCCATGAACACTGAAGCTTTCTTT.

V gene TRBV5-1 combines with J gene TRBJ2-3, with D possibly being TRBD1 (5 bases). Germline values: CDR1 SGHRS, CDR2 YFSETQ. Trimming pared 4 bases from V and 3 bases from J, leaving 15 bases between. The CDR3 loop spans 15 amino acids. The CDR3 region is CASSDQGFGTDTQYF. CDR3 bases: TGCGCCAGCAGCGACCAGGGATTTGGTACAGATACGCAGTATTTT.

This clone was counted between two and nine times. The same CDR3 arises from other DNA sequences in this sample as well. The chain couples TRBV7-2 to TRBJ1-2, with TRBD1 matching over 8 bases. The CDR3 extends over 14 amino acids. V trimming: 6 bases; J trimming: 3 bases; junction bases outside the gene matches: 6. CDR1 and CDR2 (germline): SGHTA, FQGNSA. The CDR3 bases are TGTGCCAGCAGTTTTGGACAGGGTGACTATGGCTACACCTTC. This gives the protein CASSFGQGDYGYTF.

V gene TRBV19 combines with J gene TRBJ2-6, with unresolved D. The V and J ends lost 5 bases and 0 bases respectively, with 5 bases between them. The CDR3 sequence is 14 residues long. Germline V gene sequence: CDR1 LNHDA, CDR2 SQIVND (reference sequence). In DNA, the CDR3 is TGTGCCAGTAGTCTCTTCTCTGGGGCCAACGTCCTGACTTTC. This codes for CASSLFSGANVLTF.

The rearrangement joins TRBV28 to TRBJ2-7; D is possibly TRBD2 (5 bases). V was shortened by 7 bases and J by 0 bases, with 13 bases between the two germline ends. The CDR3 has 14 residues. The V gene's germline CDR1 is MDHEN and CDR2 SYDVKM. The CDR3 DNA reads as TGTGCCAGCACTGGGAGTGGGATCTCCTACGAGCAGTACTTC. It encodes CASTGSGISYEQYF.

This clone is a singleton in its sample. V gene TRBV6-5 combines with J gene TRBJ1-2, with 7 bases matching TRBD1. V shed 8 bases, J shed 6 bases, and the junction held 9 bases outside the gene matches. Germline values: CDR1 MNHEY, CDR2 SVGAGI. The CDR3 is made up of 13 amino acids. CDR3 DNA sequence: TGTGCCAGCCGACAGGGAATACGAGATGGCTACACCTTC. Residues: CASRQGIRDGYTF.

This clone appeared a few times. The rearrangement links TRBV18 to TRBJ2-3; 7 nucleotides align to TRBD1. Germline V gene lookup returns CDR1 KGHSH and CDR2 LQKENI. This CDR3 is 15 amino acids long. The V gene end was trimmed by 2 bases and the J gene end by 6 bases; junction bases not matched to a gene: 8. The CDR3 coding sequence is TGTGCCAGCTCACCAACGAAGGGGGCGGGTGATACGCAGTATTTT. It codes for CASSPTKGAGDTQYF.

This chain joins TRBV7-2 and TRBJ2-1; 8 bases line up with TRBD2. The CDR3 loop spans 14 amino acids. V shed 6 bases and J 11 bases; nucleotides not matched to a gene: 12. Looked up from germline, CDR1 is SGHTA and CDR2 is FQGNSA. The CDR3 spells CASSSSGLGGQQFF. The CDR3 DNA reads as TGTGCCAGCAGTTCTAGCGGGTTGGGGGGTCAGCAGTTCTTC.

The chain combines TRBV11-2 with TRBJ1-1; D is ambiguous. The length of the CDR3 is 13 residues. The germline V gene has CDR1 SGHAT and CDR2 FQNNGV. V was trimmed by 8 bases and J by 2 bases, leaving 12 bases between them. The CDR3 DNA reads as TGTGCCAGCTATAGTCACTTCAACACTGAAGCTTTCTTT. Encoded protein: CASYSHFNTEAFF.

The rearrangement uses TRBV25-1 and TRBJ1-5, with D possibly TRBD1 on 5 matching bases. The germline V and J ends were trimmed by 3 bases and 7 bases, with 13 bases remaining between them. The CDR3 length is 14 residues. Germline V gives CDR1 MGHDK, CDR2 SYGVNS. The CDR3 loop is CASSESRVGQPQHF. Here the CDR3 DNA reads TGTGCCAGCAGTGAGTCCAGGGTAGGGCAGCCCCAGCATTTT.

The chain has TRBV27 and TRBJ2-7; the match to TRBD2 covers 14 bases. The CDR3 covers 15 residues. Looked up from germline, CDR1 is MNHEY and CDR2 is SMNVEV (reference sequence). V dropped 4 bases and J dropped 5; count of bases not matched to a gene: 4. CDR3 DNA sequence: TGTGCCAGCAGTTCGACTAGCGGGGGGGCCCACGAGCAGTACTTC. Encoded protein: CASSSTSGGAHEQYF.

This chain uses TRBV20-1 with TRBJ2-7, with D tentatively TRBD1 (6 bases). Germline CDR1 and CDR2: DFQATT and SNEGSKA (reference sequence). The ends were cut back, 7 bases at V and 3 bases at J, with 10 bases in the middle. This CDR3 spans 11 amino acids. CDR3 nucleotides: TGCAGTGTGGGGGCCAACTACGAGCAGTACTTC. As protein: CSVGANYEQYF.

The CDR3 region is CASSPGYTQYF. In DNA, the CDR3 is TGTGCCAGCAGTCCAGGGTATACGCAGTATTTT. The chain uses TRBV12-3 or TRBV12-4 and TRBJ2-3, with D perhaps TRBD1 (5 bases). V lost 5 bases and J 7 bases, leaving 7 bases between the germline ends. The CDR3 is 11 amino acids.

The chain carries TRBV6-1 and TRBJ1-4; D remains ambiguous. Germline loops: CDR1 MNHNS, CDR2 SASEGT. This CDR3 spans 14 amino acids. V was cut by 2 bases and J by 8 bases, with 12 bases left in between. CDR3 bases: TGTGCCAGCAGTGAATACGGCAAGAGGGAAAAACTGTTTTTT. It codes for CASSEYGKREKLFF.

In nucleotides, the CDR3 is TGTGCCAGCAGTTCTACAGGGGTCTACGGCTACACCTTC. This sequence encodes CASSSTGVYGYTF. The chain joins TRBV7-2 to TRBJ1-2, with 7 positions matching TRBD1. This CDR3 has 13 residues. Losses at the gene ends were 6 bases for V and 8 bases for J; bases not matched to a gene: 9. Germline values: CDR1 SGHTA, CDR2 FQGNSA. Drawing the rest from reference TRBV7-2 and TRBJ1-2, the complete variable domain is GAGVSQSPSNKVTEKGKDVELRCDPISGHTALYWYRQSLGQGLEFLIYFQGNSAPDKSGLPSDRFSAERTGGSVSTLTIQRTQQEDSAVYLCASSSTGVYGYTFGSGTRLTVV.

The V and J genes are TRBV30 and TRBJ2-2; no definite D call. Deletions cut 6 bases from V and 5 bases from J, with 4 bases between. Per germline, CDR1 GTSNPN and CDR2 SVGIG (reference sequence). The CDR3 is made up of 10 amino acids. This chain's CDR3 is CACKTGELFF. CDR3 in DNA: TGTGCCTGCAAAACCGGGGAGCTGTTTTTT. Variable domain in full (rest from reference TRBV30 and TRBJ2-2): SQTIHQWPATLVQPVGSPLSLECTVEGTSNPNLYWYRQAAGRGLQLLFYSVGIGQISSEVPQNLSASRPQDRQFILSSKKLLLSDSGFYLCACKTGELFFGEGSRLTVL.

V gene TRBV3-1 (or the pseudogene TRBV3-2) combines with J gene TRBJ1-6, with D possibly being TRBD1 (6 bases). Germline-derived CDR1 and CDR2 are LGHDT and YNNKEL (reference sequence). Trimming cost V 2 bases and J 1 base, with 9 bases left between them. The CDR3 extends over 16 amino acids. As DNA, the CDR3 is TGTGCCAGCAGCCAACCGGGACATTCCTATAATTCACCCCTCCACTTT. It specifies CASSQPGHSYNSPLHF.

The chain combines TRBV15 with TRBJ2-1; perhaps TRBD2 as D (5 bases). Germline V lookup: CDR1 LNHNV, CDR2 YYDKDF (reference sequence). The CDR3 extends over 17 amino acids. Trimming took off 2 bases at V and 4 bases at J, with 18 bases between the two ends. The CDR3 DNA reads TGTGCCACCAGCAGATCATGGACTCCGGGATCGTACAATGAGCAGTTCTTC. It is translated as CATSRSWTPGSYNEQFF. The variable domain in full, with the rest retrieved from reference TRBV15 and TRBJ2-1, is DAMVIQNPRYQVTQFGKPVTLSCSQTLNHNVMYWYQQKSSQAPKLLFHYYDKDFNNEADTPDNFQSRRPNTSFCFLDIRSPGLGDTAMYLCATSRSWTPGSYNEQFFGPGTRLTVL.

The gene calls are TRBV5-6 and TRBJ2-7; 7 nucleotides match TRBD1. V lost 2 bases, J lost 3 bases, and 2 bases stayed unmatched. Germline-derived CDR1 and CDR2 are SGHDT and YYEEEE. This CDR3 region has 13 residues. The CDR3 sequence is CASSFGTVYEQYF. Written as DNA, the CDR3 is TGTGCCAGCAGCTTTGGGACAGTCTACGAGCAGTACTTC.

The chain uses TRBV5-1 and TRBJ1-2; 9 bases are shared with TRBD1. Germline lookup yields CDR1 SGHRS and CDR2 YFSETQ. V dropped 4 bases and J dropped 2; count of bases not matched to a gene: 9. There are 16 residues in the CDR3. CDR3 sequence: CASSAAPGQGNYGYTF. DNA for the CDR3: TGCGCCAGCAGCGCAGCCCCGGGACAGGGAAACTATGGCTACACCTTC.

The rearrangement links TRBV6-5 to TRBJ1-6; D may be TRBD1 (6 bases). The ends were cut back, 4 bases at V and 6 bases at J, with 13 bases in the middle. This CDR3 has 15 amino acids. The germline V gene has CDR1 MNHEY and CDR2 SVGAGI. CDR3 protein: CASSLQGRFNSPLHF. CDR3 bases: TGTGCCAGCAGTTTACAGGGTCGTTTTAATTCACCCCTCCACTTT.

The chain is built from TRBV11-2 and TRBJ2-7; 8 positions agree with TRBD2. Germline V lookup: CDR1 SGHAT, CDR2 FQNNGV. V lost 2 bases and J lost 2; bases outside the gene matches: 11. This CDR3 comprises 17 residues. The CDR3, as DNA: TGTGCCAGCAGCTTATCCATAGGAGGTAGCGGGGCCTACGAGCAGTACTTC. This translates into CASSLSIGGSGAYEQYF.

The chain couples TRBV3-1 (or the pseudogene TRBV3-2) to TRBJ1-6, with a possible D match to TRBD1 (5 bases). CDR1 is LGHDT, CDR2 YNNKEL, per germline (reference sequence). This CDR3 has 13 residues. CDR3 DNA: TGTGCTATCGGGGGCTCCTATAATTCACCCCTCCACTTT. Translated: CAIGGSYNSPLHF.

The CDR3 bases are TGTGCCAGCAGGGACTACAATGGTAATGAAAAACTGTTTTTT. Translating it yields CASRDYNGNEKLFF. The chain joins TRBV2 to TRBJ1-4; D is unclear. CDR3 length equals 14 residues. The germline gives CDR1 SNHLY, CDR2 FYNNEI. Trimming left V 6 bases short and J 4 bases short, with 12 bases between.

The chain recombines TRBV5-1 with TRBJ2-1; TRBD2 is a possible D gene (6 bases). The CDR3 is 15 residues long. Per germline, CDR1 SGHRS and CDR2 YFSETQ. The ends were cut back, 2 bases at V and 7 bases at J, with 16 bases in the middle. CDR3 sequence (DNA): TGCGCCAGCAGCTTCGGCGGGACCCTAGGAAATGAGCAGTTCTTC. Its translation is CASSFGGTLGNEQFF.

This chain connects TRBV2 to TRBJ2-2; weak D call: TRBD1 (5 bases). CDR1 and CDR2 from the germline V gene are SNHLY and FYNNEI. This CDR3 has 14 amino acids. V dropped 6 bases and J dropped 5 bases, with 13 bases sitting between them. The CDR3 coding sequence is TGTGCCAGCAGCAGCATGCCAGGGACCGGGGAGCTGTTTTTT. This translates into CASSSMPGTGELFF.

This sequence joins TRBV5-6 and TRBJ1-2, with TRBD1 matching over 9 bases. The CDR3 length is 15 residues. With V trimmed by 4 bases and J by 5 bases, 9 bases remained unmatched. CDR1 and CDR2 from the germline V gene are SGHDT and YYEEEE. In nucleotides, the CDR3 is TGTGCCAGCAGCGCACAAGACAGGGGGTTATATGGCTACACCTTC. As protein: CASSAQDRGLYGYTF.